The next 25 T cell receptor beta chains were all read from a single sample in a study of CD8 T cells in Susac syndrome. After extraction with the RNeasy kit, about 0.45 to 1 ug of the RNA was reverse transcribed using random hexamers. TCRdb re-called the immunoSEQ multiplex PCR reads through MiXCR, storing one row per CDR3 protein. Of 250,000 to 350,000 distinct CDR3 sequences listed, around 84% are singletons. Sequencing was carried out using CD8+ T cells from PBMCs. These receptor sequences come from a human donor with multiple sclerosis.

The V and J genes are TRBV20-1 and TRBJ2-7, with 11 bases aligning to TRBD2. Losses at the gene ends were 5 bases for V and 6 bases for J; bases not matched to a gene: 9. The length of the CDR3 is 14 residues. CDR1 and CDR2 (germline): DFQATT, SNEGSKA (reference sequence). CDR3 loop: CSAPGLAGPLEQYF. For the CDR3, the DNA is TGCAGTGCTCCAGGACTAGCGGGTCCACTCGAGCAGTACTTC.

The CDR3 is CASSKELSYGYTF. DNA of the CDR3: TGTGCCAGCAGCAAAGAGCTGAGCTATGGCTACACCTTC. V and J are TRBV21-1 and TRBJ1-2. TRBV21-1 is a listed pseudogene. This CDR3 comprises 13 residues.

This chain links TRBV28 with TRBJ2-4, with 8 bases that match TRBD2. Germline V gene lookup returns CDR1 MDHEN and CDR2 SYDVKM. The CDR3 runs 17 residues. With V trimmed by 3 bases and J by 3 bases, 10 bases remained unmatched. CDR3 amino acids: CASSFRFGGRIKNIQYF. CDR3 nucleotides: TGTGCCAGCAGTTTTCGGTTTGGCGGGAGGATCAAAAACATTCAGTACTTC.

The rearrangement uses TRBV19 and TRBJ2-1, with TRBD1 as a possible D gene (6 bases). CDR1 is LNHDA and CDR2 is SQIVND in the germline V gene (reference sequence). The ends were cut back, 0 bases at V and 8 bases at J, with 8 bases in the middle. The CDR3 spans 13 residues. The chain's CDR3 is CASSIDQGHEQFF. As DNA, the CDR3 is TGTGCCAGTAGTATAGATCAGGGGCATGAGCAGTTCTTC.

V usage is TRBV27 and J usage is TRBJ2-1; D not certain. V was cut by 6 bases and J by 3 bases, with 12 bases left in between. Germline CDR1 reads MNHEY; CDR2 reads SMNVEV (reference sequence). CDR3 length equals 14 residues. CDR3 loop: CASRTYSVYNEQFF. CDR3 in DNA: TGTGCCAGCAGGACCTACTCGGTCTACAATGAGCAGTTCTTC.

This rearrangement joins TRBV7-9 to TRBJ1-1, with 8 bases that match TRBD1. CDR3 length: 15 amino acids. J lost 1 base, V lost 3 bases, and 4 bases had no gene match. Germline CDR1 SEHNR, CDR2 FQNEAQ (reference sequence). The CDR3 bases are TGTGCCAGCAGCTTTCTAACAGGGGGGAACACTGAAGCTTTCTTT. This sequence encodes CASSFLTGGNTEAFF.

The rearrangement uses TRBV7-6 and TRBJ2-7, with 12 bases matching TRBD2. J lost 4 bases, V lost 5 bases, and 12 bases had no gene match. CDR1 and CDR2 from the germline V gene are SGHVS and FNYEAQ. This CDR3 has 17 amino acids. The CDR3, as DNA: TGTGCCAGCAGCGCTCATCCCCAGACTAGCGGGAGTTACGAGCAGTACTTC. Protein sequence: CASSAHPQTSGSYEQYF.

The chain links TRBV11-3 to TRBJ2-7; maybe TRBD2 (5 bases). V was trimmed by 0 bases and J by 3 bases, leaving 9 bases between them. This CDR3 comprises 14 residues. The germline CDR1 and CDR2 sequences are SGHNT and YENEEA. In DNA form, the CDR3 reads TGTGCCAGCAGCTTAGAAGGAGAGGGCTACGAGCAGTACTTC. Its protein product is CASSLEGEGYEQYF.

DNA of the CDR3: TGTGCCAGCAGCTCCAGGGGTATTGGTGAAAAACTGTTTTTT. Protein product: CASSSRGIGEKLFF. This sequence joins TRBV7-6 and TRBJ1-4; maybe TRBD1 (6 bases). Per germline, CDR1 SGHVS and CDR2 FNYEAQ. Trimming took 4 bases from V and 7 from J, leaving 13 bases between them. The CDR3 covers 14 residues.

This clonotype was recorded once. V is TRBV4-1 and J is TRBJ1-6; no clear D. The CDR3 totals 14 residues. The V gene's germline CDR1 is MGHRA and CDR2 YSYEKL. V shed 0 bases and J shed 6 bases, with 6 bases lying between them. CDR3 nucleotide sequence: TGCGCCAGCAGCCAAGAAACAGTTAATTCACCCCTCCACTTT. Translated, it gives CASSQETVNSPLHF.

The V call is TRBV12-3 or TRBV12-4, the J call TRBJ2-5; D remains unclear. V was cut by 3 bases and J by 0 bases, with 11 bases left in between. CDR3 size: 15 residues. CDR3 nucleotide sequence: TGTGCCAGCAGTTTTAGTTCCACGGACCAAGAGACCCAGTACTTC. The encoded protein is CASSFSSTDQETQYF.

This clonotype was seen only a few times. The genes are TRBV4-1 and TRBJ2-7; D may be TRBD1 (5 bases). Germline CDR1 is MGHRA and CDR2 is YSYEKL. The CDR3 spans 13 residues. The V and J ends lost 6 bases and 2 bases respectively, with 11 bases between them. The CDR3 nucleotides read TGCGCCAGCAGTCAGGGTCCCACCTACGAGCAGTACTTC. Translated, it gives CASSQGPTYEQYF.

The chain employs TRBV3-1 and TRBJ2-1; 16 bases fit TRBD2. The CDR3 is made up of 17 amino acids. From germline, CDR1 is LGHDT and CDR2 YNNKEL (reference sequence). The V segment lost 4 bases and the J segment 5 bases; nucleotides outside the gene matches: 5. The CDR3 region is CASSPGTSGRANNEQFF. In nucleotides, the CDR3 is TGTGCCAGCAGCCCTGGGACTAGCGGGAGGGCCAACAATGAGCAGTTCTTC.

The chain couples TRBV28 to TRBJ2-1, with a weak D call TRBD2 (6 bases). Germline CDR1 reads MDHEN; CDR2 reads SYDVKM. CDR3 length: 15 amino acids. Between the trimmed V and J ends, which lost 5 bases and 4 bases, there was a span of 15 bases. The CDR3: CASSPRSGTYNEQFF. As DNA, the CDR3 is TGTGCCAGCAGTCCACGTAGCGGTACTTACAATGAGCAGTTCTTC.

The gene calls are TRBV5-6 and TRBJ2-7; tentatively, D is TRBD2 (6 bases). The germline gives CDR1 SGHDT, CDR2 YYEEEE. V lost 6 bases and J lost 2, with 15 bases in between. The CDR3 is 14 amino acids. For the CDR3, the DNA is TGTGCCAGCACCTCAGGGACTGATACCTACGAGCAGTACTTC. It encodes CASTSGTDTYEQYF.

This sequence joins TRBV6-1 and TRBJ2-1, with 9 positions matching TRBD2. The length of the CDR3 is 16 residues. Germline values: CDR1 MNHNS, CDR2 SASEGT. J lost 9 bases, V lost 6 bases, and 15 bases had no gene match. In DNA, the CDR3 is TGTGCCAGCAGGGGTTTCAGGCGGGAGGGCCGGAGTGAGCAGTTCTTC. Its translation is CASRGFRREGRSEQFF.

This clonotype was picked up a small number of times. This chain uses TRBV18 with TRBJ2-7; 10 bases are shared with TRBD1. J was trimmed by 1 base and V by 3 bases; bases with no gene match: 0. This CDR3 region has 14 residues. Looked up from germline, CDR1 is KGHSH and CDR2 is LQKENI. The CDR3 DNA reads TGTGCCAGCTCACCGGACAGGGGGTCCTACGAGCAGTACTTC. Translation gives CASSPDRGSYEQYF.

The count of this clonotype is one. The chain couples TRBV7-9 to TRBJ1-5, with 10 nucleotides matching TRBD1. The V and J ends lost 7 bases and 7 bases, in that order; junction bases with no gene match: 10. CDR3 length: 15 amino acids. In germline, CDR1 is SEHNR, CDR2 FQNEAQ (reference sequence). Here the CDR3 reads CASTTAGTGAQPQHF. In DNA form, the CDR3 reads TGTGCCAGCACCACCGCCGGGACAGGGGCGCAGCCCCAGCATTTT.

The gene calls are TRBV6-8 and TRBJ1-4, with D perhaps matching TRBD1 (6 bases). Trimming took off 7 bases at V and 5 bases at J, with 23 bases between the two ends. The V gene's germline CDR1 is MNHGY and CDR2 SAAAGT. This CDR3 contains 17 residues. CDR3 bases: TGTGCCAGCAAGAAAAGAGGGGCGGACAGCCACAATGAAAAACTGTTTTTT. As protein: CASKKRGADSHNEKLFF.

This chain connects TRBV6-1 to TRBJ1-1; TRBD1 matches 7 bases. Germline lookup yields CDR1 MNHNS and CDR2 SASEGT. The CDR3 loop spans 20 amino acids. The ends lost 6 bases at V and 7 bases at J; junction bases unmatched: 29. The CDR3 sequence is CASSPRRNPISPGQWVEAFF. As DNA, the CDR3 is TGTGCCAGCAGCCCCCGTCGGAATCCGATAAGCCCGGGACAGTGGGTTGAAGCTTTCTTT.

The V gene is TRBV7-9, the J gene TRBJ1-1; 7 nucleotides align to TRBD1. The CDR3 covers 13 residues. Trimming at V came to 8 bases and at J to 3 bases, leaving 6 bases not matched to a gene. Germline V CDR1 and CDR2: SEHNR, FQNEAQ (reference sequence). The CDR3 DNA follows: TGTGCCAGCGGGATAACAGGGGACACTGAAGCTTTCTTT. As protein: CASGITGDTEAFF.

The V call is TRBV28, the J call TRBJ2-7; D unclear. Germline CDR1 and CDR2: MDHEN and SYDVKM. The CDR3 extends over 12 amino acids. Trimming left V 3 bases short and J 4 bases short, with 7 bases between. The CDR3 nucleotides read TGTGCCAGCAGTTTCCCACAGTACGAGCAGTACTTC. It encodes CASSFPQYEQYF. The whole variable domain, remainder taken from reference TRBV28 and TRBJ2-7, is DVKVTQSSRYLVKRTGEKVFLECVQDMDHENMFWYRQDPGLGLRLIYFSYDVKMKEKGDIPEGYSVSREKKERFSLILESASTNQTSMYLCASSFPQYEQYFGPGTRLTVT.

The V and J genes are TRBV2 and TRBJ2-7; the D gene is possibly TRBD2 (7 bases). Germline V CDR1 and CDR2: SNHLY, FYNNEI. V lost 4 bases to trimming and J lost 10 bases, with 11 bases between them. CDR3 length equals 11 residues. CDR3 nucleotide sequence: TGTGCCAGCAGTGCAGGGGACTACCAGTACTTC. Protein product: CASSAGDYQYF.

This clonotype was recorded a few times. One end of the junction varies from germline; a read error may be responsible. This chain uses TRBV5-1 with TRBJ2-7, with 11 bases lining up with TRBD1. This CDR3 has 14 residues. Looked up from germline, CDR1 is SGHRS and CDR2 is YFSETQ. The CDR3 loop is CASSWGQGAYEQYF. The CDR3 DNA is TGTGCCAGCAGCTGGGGACAGGGGGCCTACGAGCAGTACTTC.

The rearrangement links TRBV5-1 to TRBJ2-7; D unresolved. CDR1 is SGHRS, CDR2 YFSETQ, per germline. The CDR3 length is 13 residues. Trimming stripped 4 bases from V and 0 bases from J, with 8 bases between. The CDR3: CASSRSPSYEQYF. The CDR3 nucleotides read TGCGCCAGCAGCCGCAGTCCCTCCTACGAGCAGTACTTC.